This section outlines one T cell receptor (beta chain) sequence together with its context. Germline values: CDR1 GTSNPN, CDR2 SVGIG (reference sequence). The CDR3 contains 12 residues. Unmatched junction bases numbered 2, after V lost 2 bases and J lost 5 bases. This sample was taken from a study of T cell changes during pregnancy in multiple sclerosis. Here immunoSEQ multiplex PCR was the method, and the copy in TCRdb shows in-frame clones only, minus some. Seen here are under 65,000 clones, roughly 94% observed once, and the top ten hold under 3%. The sample was CD8+ T cells from peripheral blood mononuclear cells, taken after pregnancy. The V gene is TRBV30, the J gene TRBJ2-7; 8 positions match TRBD1. This sequence originates from a female donor with multiple sclerosis, enrolled in a pregnancy study. CDR3 sequence: CAWSPTGDEQYF. The CDR3 DNA sequence: TGTGCCTGGAGTCCGACAGGGGACGAGCAGTACTTC.